This T cell receptor beta chain was retrieved from a study of neurological immune-mediated disorders. Study-wide results and caveats: The greatest TCR clonal expansion appeared in HTLV-1-associated myelopathy and the smallest, falling below healthy controls, in multiple sclerosis.

Each TCR transcript was tagged with a 10-nucleotide random UMI during 5'RACE. Over 170 million TCR-beta sequences, together covering 15-18 subjects, were produced by every individual sequencing run that was carried out. MiXCR, applied by TCRdb to the 5' RACE reads, yields one record per CDR3 protein. The table records fewer than 60,000 distinct CDR3 sequences, approximately 14% of them present only once. The time point: longitudinal time-point 2. This clonotype was counted ten times or more. The antigen remains undetermined. Sequenced sample: PBMCs. The clonotype originates from a male donor with HTLV-1-associated myelopathy (HAM/TSP).

CDR3 residues: CASRRGGQGATGELFF. As DNA, the CDR3 is TGTGCCAGCAGAAGGGGTGGGCAGGGGGCAACCGGGGAGCTGTTTTTT. The chain has TRBV7-2 and TRBJ2-2; 8 nucleotides agree with TRBD1. The germline gives CDR1 SGHTA, CDR2 FQGNSA. The CDR3 has 16 residues. Germline trimming cut 6 bases from V and 5 bases from J; bases unmatched to any gene: 11.